Listed below are T cell receptor beta chains from one sample, sequenced in a study. TCRdb fed the 5' RACE reads into MiXCR, producing one record per CDR3 protein. This table has about 46,000 distinct CDR3 sequences, around 26% appearing once. The specimen was naive CD4+ T cells sorted from blood. These receptors were obtained from a female donor with breast cancer. CDR3s include the opening cysteine and the closing phenylalanine or tryptophan. The order of the fields is D gene, V gene, clone size, CDR3 length, J gene, CDR3 DNA, CDR3 protein. A D gene is named only where the DNA matches it firmly. Not all rows give a size; the values are once, few, many and, for expanded clones, a class.

>TRBD2|TRBV2|-|14|TRBJ2-1
TGTGCCAGCAGGGGGACTAGCGGGGGGTATGAGCAGTTCTTC
CASRGTSGGYEQFF
>-|TRBV3-1|-|13|TRBJ2-6
TGTGCCAGCGCGGACTCTGGGGCCAACGTCCTGACTTTC
CASADSGANVLTF
>TRBD2|TRBV20-1|-|18|TRBJ2-5
TGCAGTGCTAGTTGGGGACTAGCGGGAGGGGAACGGGTTGAGACCCAGTACTTC
CSASWGLAGGERVETQYF
>-|TRBV5-1|-|13|TRBJ2-7
TGCGCCAGCAGCCCGCAGGGTACTCACGAGCAGTACTTC
CASSPQGTHEQYF
>TRBD1|TRBV5-1|many|13|TRBJ1-1
TGCGCCAGCAGCCGGACAGGGGGAAATGAAGCTTTCTTT
CASSRTGGNEAFF
>-|TRBV7-2|-|15|TRBJ2-1
TGTGCCAGCAGCCCAGGGGAACTCTCCTACAATGAGCAGTTCTTC
CASSPGELSYNEQFF
>-|TRBV6-5|many|14|TRBJ2-1
TGTGCCAGCAAAAACCAGGGACTGTACAATGAGCAGTTCTTC
CASKNQGLYNEQFF
>TRBD2|TRBV20-1|-|16|TRBJ2-7
TGCAGTGCTAGCACGACGCGAGCGGGAGACACCTACGAGCAGTACTTC
CSASTTRAGDTYEQYF
>TRBD1|TRBV6-1|-|14|TRBJ2-7
TGTGCCAGCAGACCAGAGACAGGGTTTGGCGAGCAGTACTTC
CASRPETGFGEQYF
>-|TRBV7-9|many|12|TRBJ2-3
TGTGCCAGCAGCTTTCCCAGAGATACGCAGTATTTT
CASSFPRDTQYF
>-|TRBV5-1|-|15|TRBJ2-2
TGCGCCAGCAGCTTGGAAGCCGGGAGAGGCGGGGAGCTGTTTTTT
CASSLEAGRGGELFF
>-|TRBV6-1|-|14|TRBJ2-5
TGTGCCAGCATTGAGAACAAGGGGCAAGAGACCCAGTACTTC
CASIENKGQETQYF
>-|TRBV4-1|few|14|TRBJ2-3
TGCGCCAGCAGCCAGCCCCAAACCTCGGATACGCAGTATTTT
CASSQPQTSDTQYF
>-|TRBV7-2|-|18|TRBJ1-1
TGTGCCAGCAGCTTAGGCGGATTTGGTAGGGGGGCGGGCACTGAAGCTTTCTTT
CASSLGGFGRGAGTEAFF
>TRBD1|TRBV6-2/TRBV6-3|-|13|TRBJ2-5
TGTGCCAGCAGCTCACAGGGGACGGAGACCCAGTACTTC
CASSSQGTETQYF
>TRBD2|TRBV6-2/TRBV6-3|few|14|TRBJ2-7
TGTGCCAGCAGAGCTAGCGGGAGGTTCTACGAGCAGTACTTC
CASRASGRFYEQYF